These T cell receptor beta chains were read from a single sample in a study of blood T cell repertoires in COVID-19. Generated by immunoSEQ multiplex PCR, the TCRdb table keeps only in-frame clones and is missing some. The sample shows about 2,300 clones, approximately 90% of them seen only once. The specimen sequenced was peripheral blood. These receptors all stem from a man between 65 and 85 years old with active COVID-19. Each CDR3 is given with its conserved first and last residue. D genes are given only for firm matches. Clone size is not always given. Where it is, it says once, few, many or a class for expanded clones.

>.|TRBD1|TRBV7-9|TRBJ1-2
CASSFLGQEAYGYTF
TGTGCCAGCAGCTTTCTTGGACAGGAAGCATATGGCTACACCTTC
>.|TRBD2|TRBV27|TRBJ2-5
CASRQPGTKETQYF
TGTGCCAGCAGGCAGCCCGGGACTAAAGAGACCCAGTACTTC
>.|.|TRBV6-5|TRBJ2-7
CASSPTATYEQYF
TGTGCCAGCAGCCCGACTGCCACCTACGAGCAGTACTTC
>once|.|TRBV29-1|TRBJ2-1
CSVSELKTPHEQFF
TGCAGCGTTTCGGAGCTAAAAACCCCCCATGAGCAGTTCTTC
>.|.|TRBV4-2|TRBJ2-3
CASSQASDTQYF
TGTGCCAGCAGCCAGGCCTCAGATACGCAGTATTTT
>.|.|TRBV12-3/TRBV12-4|TRBJ2-2
CASSQGTGELFF
TGTGCCAGCAGTCAGGGTACCGGGGAGCTGTTTTTT
>.|.|TRBV7-8|TRBJ1-6
CASSLVRESSYNSPLHF
TGTGCCAGCAGCTTAGTGAGGGAGAGCTCCTATAATTCACCCCTCCACTTT
>.|.|TRBV5-1|TRBJ2-7
CASSLASSVDSYEQYF
TGCGCCAGCAGCTTGGCTTCTAGCGTAGACTCCTACGAGCAGTACTTC
>.|.|TRBV11-2|TRBJ1-4
CASSLEGRFNEKLFF
TGTGCCAGCAGCTTAGAAGGGAGGTTTAATGAAAAACTGTTTTTT
>.|TRBD2|TRBV7-9|TRBJ2-1
CASSFHVAGGSDEQFF
TGTGCCAGCAGCTTCCATGTAGCGGGAGGATCGGATGAGCAGTTCTTC
>.|TRBD2|TRBV6-1|TRBJ2-3
CASSEGAGTSLYTQYF
TGTGCCAGCAGTGAAGGAGCTGGGACTAGTCTATATACGCAGTATTTT
>.|.|TRBV28|TRBJ1-2
CASTSGVLGYTF
TGTGCCAGCACCTCCGGGGTACTCGGCTACACCTTC
>.|.|TRBV5-8|TRBJ2-7
CASRKGLAGDEQYF
TGTGCCAGCAGAAAGGGCCTAGCTGGGGACGAGCAGTACTTC
>.|.|TRBV18|TRBJ2-5
CASSPNQGLGETQYF
TGTGCCAGCTCACCGAACCAGGGACTGGGAGAGACCCAGTACTTC
>.|TRBD1|TRBV5-6|TRBJ2-1
CASSWDSGNEQFF
TGTGCCAGCAGCTGGGACAGCGGCAATGAGCAGTTCTTC
>.|TRBD1|TRBV4-1|TRBJ2-7
CASSQPQGVYEQYF
TGCGCCAGCAGCCAACCACAGGGGGTCTACGAGCAGTACTTC
>.|.|TRBV18|TRBJ1-2
CASSPDGNYGYTF
TGTGCCAGCTCACCAGACGGGAACTATGGCTACACCTTC
>.|.|TRBV2|TRBJ1-1
CASSGSGVGTEAFF
TGTGCCAGCAGTGGATCGGGGGTAGGGACTGAAGCTTTCTTT
>.|.|TRBV29-1|TRBJ2-7
CSASSPLPYEQYF
TGCAGCGCCAGTTCACCTCTCCCCTACGAGCAGTACTTC
>.|TRBD1|TRBV27|TRBJ1-6
CASSRDRSSYSYNSPLHF
TGTGCCAGCAGCCGGGACAGGTCCTCTTACTCCTATAATTCACCCCTCCACTTT
>.|TRBD1|TRBV5-6|TRBJ1-1
CASSEGASTEAFF
TGTGCCAGCAGCGAGGGGGCGAGCACTGAAGCTTTCTTT